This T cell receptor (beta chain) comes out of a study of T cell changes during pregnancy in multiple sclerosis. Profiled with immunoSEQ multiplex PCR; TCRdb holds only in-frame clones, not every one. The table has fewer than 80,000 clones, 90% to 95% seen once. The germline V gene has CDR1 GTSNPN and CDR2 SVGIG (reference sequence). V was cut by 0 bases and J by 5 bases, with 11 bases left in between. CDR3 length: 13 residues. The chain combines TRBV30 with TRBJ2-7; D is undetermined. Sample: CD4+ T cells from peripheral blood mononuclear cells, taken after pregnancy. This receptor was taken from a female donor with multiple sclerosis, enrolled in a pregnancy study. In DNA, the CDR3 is TGTGCCTGGAGTGTACGGATAGCAAACGAGCAGTACTTC. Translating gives CAWSVRIANEQYF.